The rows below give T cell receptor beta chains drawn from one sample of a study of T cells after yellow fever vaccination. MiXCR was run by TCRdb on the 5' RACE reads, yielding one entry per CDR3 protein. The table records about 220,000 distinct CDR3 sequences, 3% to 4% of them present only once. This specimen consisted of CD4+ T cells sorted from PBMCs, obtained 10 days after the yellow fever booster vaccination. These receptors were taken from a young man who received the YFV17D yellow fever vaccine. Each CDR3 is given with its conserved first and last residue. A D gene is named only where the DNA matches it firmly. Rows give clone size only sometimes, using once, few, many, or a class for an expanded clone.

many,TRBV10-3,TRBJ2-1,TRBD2,CAISESKRGGYNEQFF,TGTGCCATCAGTGAGTCGAAGCGGGGGGGTTACAATGAGCAGTTCTTC
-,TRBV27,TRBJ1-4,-,CASSGVATNEKLFF,TGTGCCAGCAGCGGGGTAGCAACTAATGAAAAACTGTTTTTT
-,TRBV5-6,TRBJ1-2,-,CASSRAGSYGYTF,TGTGCCAGCAGCCGAGCGGGCAGCTATGGCTACACCTTC
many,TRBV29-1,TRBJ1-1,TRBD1,CSVEAFRDSIMNTEAFF,TGCAGCGTTGAAGCCTTCCGGGACAGTATAATGAACACTGAAGCTTTCTTT
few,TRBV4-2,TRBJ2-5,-,CASSQEVGFTGTQYF,TGTGCCAGCAGCCAAGAAGTGGGCTTCACCGGGACCCAGTACTTC
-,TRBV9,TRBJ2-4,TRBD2,CASSARLAGGPGAKNIQYF,TGTGCCAGCAGCGCCCGACTAGCGGGGGGCCCGGGGGCCAAAAACATTCAGTACTTC
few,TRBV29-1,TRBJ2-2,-,CSVRRENTGELFF,TGCAGCGTGAGGAGGGAGAACACCGGGGAGCTGTTTTTT
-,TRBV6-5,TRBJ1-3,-,CATRGGSRNTIYF,TGTGCCACCCGAGGGGGGAGCAGAAACACCATATATTTT
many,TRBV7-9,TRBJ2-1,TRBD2,CASSPTSGGSNEQFF,TGTGCCAGCAGCCCAACTAGCGGGGGTAGCAATGAGCAGTTCTTC
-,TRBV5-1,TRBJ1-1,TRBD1,CASRYSAGGRDEAFF,TGCGCCAGCAGGTATAGCGCAGGGGGCCGTGATGAAGCTTTCTTT
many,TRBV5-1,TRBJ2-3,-,CASSFMTEDTDTQYF,TGCGCCAGCAGCTTTATGACGGAGGACACAGATACGCAGTATTTT
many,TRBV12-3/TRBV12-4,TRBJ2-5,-,CASSNWGGWQETQYF,TGTGCCAGCAGCAACTGGGGTGGTTGGCAAGAGACCCAGTACTTC
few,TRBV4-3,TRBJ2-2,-,CASSQEVLPGELFF,TGCGCCAGCAGCCAAGAGGTCCTGCCCGGGGAGCTGTTTTTT
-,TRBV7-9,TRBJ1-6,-,CASSDQHRVNSPLHF,TGTGCCAGCAGCGACCAGCACAGGGTTAATTCACCCCTCCACTTT
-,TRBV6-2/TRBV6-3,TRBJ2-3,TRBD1,CASSYLTGNADTQYF,TGTGCCAGCAGTTACTTGACAGGGAACGCAGATACGCAGTACTTT
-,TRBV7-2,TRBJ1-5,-,CASSLSRLNQPQHF,TGTGCCAGCAGCTTATCGCGGCTAAATCAGCCCCAGCATTTT
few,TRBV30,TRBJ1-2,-,CAWERRFYYGYTF,TGTGCCTGGGAGAGAAGATTTTACTATGGCTACACCTTC
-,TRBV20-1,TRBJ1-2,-,CSASLPIEGYTF,TGCAGTGCCTCCTTACCCATTGAAGGCTACACCTTC
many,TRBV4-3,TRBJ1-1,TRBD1,CASSHPGQTNTEAFF,TGCGCCAGCAGCCACCCGGGACAGACTAACACTGAAGCTTTCTTT
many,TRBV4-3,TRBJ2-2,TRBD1,CASSRRGTGPNTGELFF,TGCGCCAGCAGCCGCCGGGGGACAGGACCGAACACCGGGGAGCTGTTTTTT
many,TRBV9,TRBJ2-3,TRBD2,CASSVASGGMDTQYF,TGTGCCAGCAGCGTTGCTAGCGGGGGAATGGATACGCAGTATTTT
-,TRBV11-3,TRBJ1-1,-,CASSLDPTTEAFF,TGTGCCAGCAGCTTAGACCCCACCACTGAAGCTTTCTTT
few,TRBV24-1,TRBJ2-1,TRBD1,CATSDWGQGTHNEQFF,TGTGCCACCAGTGATTGGGGACAGGGTACCCACAATGAGCAGTTCTTC
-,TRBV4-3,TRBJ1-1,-,CASSQGGVAFF,TGCGCCAGCAGCCAAGGGGGTGTAGCTTTCTTT
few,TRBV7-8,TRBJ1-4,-,CASSRDERELNEKLFF,TGTGCCAGCAGCCGGGATGAAAGGGAACTTAATGAAAAACTGTTTTTT
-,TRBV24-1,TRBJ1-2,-,CATSDKGIKGGYTF,TGTGCCACCAGTGATAAGGGAATAAAGGGTGGCTACACCTTC
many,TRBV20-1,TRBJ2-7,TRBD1,CSAPTGTDSYEQYF,TGCAGTGCGCCGACCGGGACAGATTCCTACGAGCAGTACTTC
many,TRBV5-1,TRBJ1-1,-,CASSIRLRAYTEAFF,TGCGCCAGCAGCATCAGACTACGGGCCTACACTGAAGCTTTCTTT
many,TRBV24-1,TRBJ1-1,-,CATARENTEAFF,TGTGCCACGGCGAGGGAGAACACTGAAGCTTTCTTT
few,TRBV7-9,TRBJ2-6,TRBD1,CASSQPGQGSGANVLTF,TGTGCCAGCAGCCAGCCGGGACAGGGCTCTGGGGCCAACGTCCTGACTTTC
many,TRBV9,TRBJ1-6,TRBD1,CASRAGTGTNSPLHF,TGTGCCAGCCGGGCGGGGACAGGGACTAATTCACCCCTCCACTTT
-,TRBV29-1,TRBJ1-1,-,CSVVNPSFTEAFF,TGCAGCGTTGTAAATCCCAGCTTCACTGAAGCTTTCTTT